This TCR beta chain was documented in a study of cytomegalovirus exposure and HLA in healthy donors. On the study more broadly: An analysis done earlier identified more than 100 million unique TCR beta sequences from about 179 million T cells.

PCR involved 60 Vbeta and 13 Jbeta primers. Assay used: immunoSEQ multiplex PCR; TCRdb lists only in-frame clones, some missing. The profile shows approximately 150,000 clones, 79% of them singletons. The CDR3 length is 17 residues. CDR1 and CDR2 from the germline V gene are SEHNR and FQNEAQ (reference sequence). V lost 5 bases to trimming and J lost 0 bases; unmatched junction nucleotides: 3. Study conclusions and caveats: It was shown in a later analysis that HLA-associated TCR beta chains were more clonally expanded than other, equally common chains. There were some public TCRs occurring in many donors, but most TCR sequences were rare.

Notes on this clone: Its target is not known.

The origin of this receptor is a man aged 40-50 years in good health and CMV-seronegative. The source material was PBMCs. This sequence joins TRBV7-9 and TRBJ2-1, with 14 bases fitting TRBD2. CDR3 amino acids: CASSHGTSGSSYNEQFF. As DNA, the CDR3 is TGTGCCAGCAGCCACGGGACTAGCGGGAGCTCCTACAATGAGCAGTTCTTC.